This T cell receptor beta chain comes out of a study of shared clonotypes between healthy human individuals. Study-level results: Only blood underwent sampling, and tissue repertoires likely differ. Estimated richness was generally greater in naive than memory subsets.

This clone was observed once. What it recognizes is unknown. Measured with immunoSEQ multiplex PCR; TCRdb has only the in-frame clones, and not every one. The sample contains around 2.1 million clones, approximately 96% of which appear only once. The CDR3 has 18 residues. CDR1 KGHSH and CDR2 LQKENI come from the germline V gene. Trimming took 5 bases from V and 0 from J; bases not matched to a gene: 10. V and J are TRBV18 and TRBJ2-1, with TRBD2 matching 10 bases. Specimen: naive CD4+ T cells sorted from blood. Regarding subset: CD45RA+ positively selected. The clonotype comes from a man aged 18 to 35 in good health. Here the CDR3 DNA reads TGTGCCAGCTCATCTCAGCGGGAGGGACGAAGCTCCTACAATGAGCAGTTCTTC. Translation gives CASSSQREGRSSYNEQFF.